This T cell receptor beta chain stems from a study of blood T cells in healthy people across ages. Alongside a J-beta primer mix, a sample-barcoded 5' primer served in a second PCR lasting roughly 6 to 11 cycles. TCRdb passed the 5' RACE reads through MiXCR, listing each CDR3 protein once. Seen here are 780,000 or so distinct CDR3 sequences, roughly three fifths observed once, and the top ten hold about 26%. The CDR3 covers 14 residues. V gave up 2 bases and J gave up 6 bases; unmatched junction bases: 4. Per the germline V gene, CDR1 is SGHNT and CDR2 is YENEEA. The chain combines TRBV11-3 with TRBJ2-1, with 7 bases lining up with TRBD2. Sequenced sample: blood. This sequence was found in a man aged 35 to 55 in good health. The CDR3 nucleotides read TGTGCCAGCAGCTTACTAGCGGTGGGCAATGAGCAGTTCTTC. It encodes CASSLLAVGNEQFF. Complete variable domain (other parts from reference TRBV11-3 and TRBJ2-1): EAGVVQSPRYKIIEKKQPVAFWCNPISGHNTLYWYLQNLGQGPELLIRYENEEAVDDSQLPKDRFSAERLKGVDSTLKIQPAELGDSAVYLCASSLLAVGNEQFFGPGTRLTVL.